This T cell receptor (beta chain) was profiled in a study of human T cells and chemical hapten exposure. Study overall: Throughout the approximately 25-week study, diphenylcyclopropenone was applied weekly to the patients' scalps. Study results and caveats: Unchanged with DPC sensitization were TCRs above 1 in 1000 frequency. Significantly more large CDR3 similarity clusters were formed by expanded TCRs than by controls.

Time point given: patch test 3, about 24 weeks after DPC sensitization. The treatment here: therapeutic diphenylcyclopropenone sensitization with weekly scalp DPC. In its sample, this clonotype was seen a few times. No antigen is known for it. The CDR3 sequence is 14 residues long. J gave up 4 bases and V 3 bases, and 8 bases lay outside the gene matches. Germline V gene sequence: CDR1 DFQATT, CDR2 SNEGSKA (reference sequence). TCRdb recomputed calls from the RACE reads with MiXCR, one row per CDR3 protein. The profile covers more than 85,000 distinct CDR3 sequences, with roughly a third appearing a single time and roughly 2.6% taken by the ten largest.

Sequenced here: whole blood, sampled in connection with sensitization to the hapten diphenylcyclopropenone (DPC). This chain links TRBV20-1 with TRBJ1-2; TRBD1 agrees at 7 bases. The sequence was collected from a man aged 40-50 years with alopecia areata. Some clones in this sample may be carry-over from other donors' samples. The CDR3 is CSAREGARSYGYTF. The CDR3 DNA sequence: TGCAGTGCTAGGGAGGGGGCGCGGAGCTATGGCTACACCTTC.